The following is a T cell receptor beta chain sequence with its context. The antigen remains undetermined. With 5 bases clipped from V and 5 bases from J, the junction kept 10 bases outside the gene matches. CDR1 and CDR2 (germline): SGHTA, FQGNSA. This CDR3 comprises 15 residues. The sample belongs to a study of post-analysis software for immune sequencing data. Study overall: Clinical courses comprised relapsing-remitting, secondary progressive and progressive-relapsing multiple sclerosis. General study findings and limits: Compared against controls, patients with multiple sclerosis displayed significantly lower normalized Chao1 diversity. Analysis by F measure revealed that same-batch samples clustered strongly together. When patients were compared with controls, about 5 TRBV segments were more frequent, TRBV5-6, TRBV5-1 and TRBV20-1 among them.

Unique molecular identifiers tagged the TCR beta cDNA libraries. T cells numbering about 0.85 to 10 million yielded roughly 0.5 million cDNA molecules. TCRdb re-analysed the PCR reads in MiXCR, keeping a single row per CDR3 protein. The sample has 600,000 to 750,000 distinct CDR3 sequences, approximately 59% seen once. The chain recombines TRBV7-2 with TRBJ2-5; TRBD1 aligns across 8 bases. The clonotype originates from a girl aged 2 to 9 with multiple sclerosis. The sequenced sample consisted of blood. CDR3 DNA sequence: TGTGCCAGCAGCCAAACAGGGGGTGGGGACGAGACCCAGTACTTC. This translates into CASSQTGGGDETQYF. Full variable domain (remainder filled in from reference TRBV7-2 and TRBJ2-5): GAGVSQSPSNKVTEKGKDVELRCDPISGHTALYWYRQSLGQGLEFLIYFQGNSAPDKSGLPSDRFSAERTGGSVSTLTIQRTQQEDSAVYLCASSQTGGGDETQYFGPGTRLLVL.